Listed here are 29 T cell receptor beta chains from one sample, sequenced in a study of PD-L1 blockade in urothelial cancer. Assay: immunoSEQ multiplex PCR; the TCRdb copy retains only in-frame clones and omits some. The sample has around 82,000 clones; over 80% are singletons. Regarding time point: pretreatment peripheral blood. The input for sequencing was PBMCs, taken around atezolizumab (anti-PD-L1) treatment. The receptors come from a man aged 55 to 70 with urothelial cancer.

The CDR3 DNA sequence: TGTGCCAGCAGCGCACCCGGGACAGGGGCCGGAAACACCATATATTTT. Amino acids: CASSAPGTGAGNTIYF. The chain is built from TRBV9 and TRBJ1-3; 10 nucleotides line up with TRBD1. Germline loops: CDR1 SGDLS, CDR2 YYNGEE. The CDR3 loop spans 16 amino acids. V lost 3 bases, J lost 4 bases, and 7 bases stayed unmatched. The full variable domain, in which reference TRBV9 and TRBJ1-3 provide the parts outside the CDR3, is DSGVTQTPKHLITATGQRVTLRCSPRSGDLSVYWYQQSLDQGLQFLIQYYNGEERAKGNILERFSAQQFPDLHSELNLSSLELGDSALYFCASSAPGTGAGNTIYFGEGSWLTVV.

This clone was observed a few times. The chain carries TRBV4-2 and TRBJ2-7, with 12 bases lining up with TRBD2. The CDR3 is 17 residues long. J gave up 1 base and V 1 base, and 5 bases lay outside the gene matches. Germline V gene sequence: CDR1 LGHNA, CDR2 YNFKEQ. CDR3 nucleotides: TGTGCCAGCAGCCAAGGTCTAGCGGGGGGGACTTCCTACGAGCAGTACTTC. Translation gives CASSQGLAGGTSYEQYF.

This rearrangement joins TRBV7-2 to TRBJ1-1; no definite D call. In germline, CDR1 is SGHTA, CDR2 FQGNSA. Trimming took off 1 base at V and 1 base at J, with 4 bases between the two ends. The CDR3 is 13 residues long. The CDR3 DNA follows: TGTGCCAGCAGCTTAGTAAAGAACACTGAAGCTTTCTTT. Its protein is CASSLVKNTEAFF.

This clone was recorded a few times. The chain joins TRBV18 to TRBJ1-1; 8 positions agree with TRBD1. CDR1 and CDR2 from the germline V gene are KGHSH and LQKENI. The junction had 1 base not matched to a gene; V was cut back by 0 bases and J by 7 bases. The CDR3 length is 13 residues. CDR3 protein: CASSPPTGDEAFF. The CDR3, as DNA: TGTGCCAGCTCACCACCGACAGGGGATGAAGCTTTCTTT.

CDR3 coding DNA: TGTGCCAGCAGCGTAGGAGGACAGGGGACCGCTGAAGCTTTCTTT. Its protein product is CASSVGGQGTAEAFF. The J gene is TRBJ1-1, the V gene TRBV9; 9 bases are a match to TRBD1. CDR1 is SGDLS and CDR2 is YYNGEE in the germline V gene. There are 15 residues in the CDR3. The trim removed 0 bases at V and 6 bases at J, leaving 6 bases unmatched.

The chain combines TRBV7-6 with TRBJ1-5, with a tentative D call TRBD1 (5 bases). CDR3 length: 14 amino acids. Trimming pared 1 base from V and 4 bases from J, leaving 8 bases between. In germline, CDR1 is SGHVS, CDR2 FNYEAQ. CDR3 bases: TGTGCCAGCAGCTTAGGGACACAGAATCAGCCCCAGCATTTT. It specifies CASSLGTQNQPQHF. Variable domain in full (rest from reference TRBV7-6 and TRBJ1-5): GAGVSQSPRYKVTKRGQDVALRCDPISGHVSLYWYRQALGQGPEFLTYFNYEAQQDKSGLPNDRFSAERPEGSISTLTIQRTEQRDSAMYRCASSLGTQNQPQHFGDGTRLSIL.

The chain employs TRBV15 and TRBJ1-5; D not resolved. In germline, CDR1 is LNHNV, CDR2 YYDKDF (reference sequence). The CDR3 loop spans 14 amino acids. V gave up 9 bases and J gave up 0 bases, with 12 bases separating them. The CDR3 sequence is CATRADYSNQPQHF. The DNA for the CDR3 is TGTGCCACAAGGGCGGACTATAGCAATCAGCCCCAGCATTTT.

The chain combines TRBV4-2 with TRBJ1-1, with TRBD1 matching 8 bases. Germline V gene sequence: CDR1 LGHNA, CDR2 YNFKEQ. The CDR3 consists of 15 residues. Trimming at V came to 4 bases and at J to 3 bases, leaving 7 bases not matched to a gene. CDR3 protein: CASSRSTGDYTEAFF. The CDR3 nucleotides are TGTGCCAGCAGCCGGTCGACAGGGGACTACACTGAAGCTTTCTTT.

CDR3 in amino acids: CASSILAGLAKNIQYF. The CDR3 DNA is TGTGCCAGTAGTATATTGGCAGGGCTAGCCAAAAACATTCAGTACTTC. The chain recombines TRBV19 with TRBJ2-4; D is perhaps TRBD1 (5 bases). CDR1 and CDR2 (germline): LNHDA, SQIVND (reference sequence). V lost 2 bases and J 0 bases, leaving 11 bases between the germline ends. This CDR3 comprises 16 residues.

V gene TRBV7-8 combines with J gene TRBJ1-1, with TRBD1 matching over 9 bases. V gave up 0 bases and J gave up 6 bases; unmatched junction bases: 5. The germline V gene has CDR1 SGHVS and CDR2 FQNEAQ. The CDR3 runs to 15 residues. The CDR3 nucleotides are TGTGCCAGCAGCTTAGCGCAACAGGGGGCCCCTGAAGCTTTCTTT. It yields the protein CASSLAQQGAPEAFF.

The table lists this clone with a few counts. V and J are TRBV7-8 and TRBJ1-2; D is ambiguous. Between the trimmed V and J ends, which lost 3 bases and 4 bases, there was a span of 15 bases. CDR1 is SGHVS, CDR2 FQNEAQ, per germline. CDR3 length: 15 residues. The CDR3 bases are TGTGCCAGCAGCTTGGACGGGAGTAGCGGCTATGGCTACACCTTC. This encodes CASSLDGSSGYGYTF.

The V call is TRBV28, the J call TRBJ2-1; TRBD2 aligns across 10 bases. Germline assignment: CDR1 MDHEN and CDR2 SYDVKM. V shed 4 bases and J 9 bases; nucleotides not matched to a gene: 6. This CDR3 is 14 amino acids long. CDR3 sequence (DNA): TGTGCCAGCAGTTCGGAGCGGGGGGGCGGTGAGCAGTTCTTC. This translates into CASSSERGGGEQFF.

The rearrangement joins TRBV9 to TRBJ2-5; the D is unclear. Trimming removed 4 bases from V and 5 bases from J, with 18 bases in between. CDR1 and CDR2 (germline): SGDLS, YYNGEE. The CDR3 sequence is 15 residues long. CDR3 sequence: CASSSRLDFAETQYF. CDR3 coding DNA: TGTGCCAGCAGCTCCAGGTTGGATTTCGCCGAGACCCAGTACTTC.

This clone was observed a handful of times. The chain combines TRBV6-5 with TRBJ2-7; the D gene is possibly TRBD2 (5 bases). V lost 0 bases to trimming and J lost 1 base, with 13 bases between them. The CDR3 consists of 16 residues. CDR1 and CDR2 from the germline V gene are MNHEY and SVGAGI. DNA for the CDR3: TGTGCCAGCAGTTACTCGAGAAGCGGCCTATCCTACGAGCAGTACTTC. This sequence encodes CASSYSRSGLSYEQYF.

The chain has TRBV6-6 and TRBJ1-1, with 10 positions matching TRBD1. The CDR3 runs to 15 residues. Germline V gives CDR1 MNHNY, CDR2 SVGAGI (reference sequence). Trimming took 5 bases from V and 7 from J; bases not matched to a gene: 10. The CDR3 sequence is CASSTRDRGRSEAFF. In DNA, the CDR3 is TGTGCCAGCAGTACCCGGGACAGGGGACGGAGTGAAGCTTTCTTT.

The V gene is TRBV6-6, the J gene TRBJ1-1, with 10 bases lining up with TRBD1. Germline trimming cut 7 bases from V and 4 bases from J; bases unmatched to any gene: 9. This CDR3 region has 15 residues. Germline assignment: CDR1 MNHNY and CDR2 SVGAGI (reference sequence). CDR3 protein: CASNPRDRGGTEAFF. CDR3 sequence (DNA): TGTGCCAGCAACCCGCGGGACAGGGGAGGCACTGAAGCTTTCTTT.

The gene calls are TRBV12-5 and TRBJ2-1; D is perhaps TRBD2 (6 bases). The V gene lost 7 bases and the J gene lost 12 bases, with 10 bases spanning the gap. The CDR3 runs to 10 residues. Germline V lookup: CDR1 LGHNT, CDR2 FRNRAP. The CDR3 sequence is CASALEGQFF. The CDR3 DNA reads TGTGCTAGTGCCCTGGAGGGGCAGTTCTTC.

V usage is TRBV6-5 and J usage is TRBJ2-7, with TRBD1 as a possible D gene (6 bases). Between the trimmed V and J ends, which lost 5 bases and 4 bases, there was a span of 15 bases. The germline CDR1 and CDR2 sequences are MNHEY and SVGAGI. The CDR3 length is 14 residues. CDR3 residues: CASSTAGEIYEQYF. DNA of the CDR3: TGTGCCAGCAGTACCGCAGGGGAAATATACGAGCAGTACTTC.

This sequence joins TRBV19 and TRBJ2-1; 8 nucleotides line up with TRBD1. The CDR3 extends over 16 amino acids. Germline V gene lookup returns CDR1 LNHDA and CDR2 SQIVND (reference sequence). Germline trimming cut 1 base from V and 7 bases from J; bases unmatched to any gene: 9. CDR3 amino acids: CASSIGPGGSFNEQFF. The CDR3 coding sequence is TGTGCCAGTAGTATAGGTCCAGGGGGCAGTTTTAATGAGCAGTTCTTC. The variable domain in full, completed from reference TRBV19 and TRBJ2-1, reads DGGITQSPKYLFRKEGQNVTLSCEQNLNHDAMYWYRQDPGQGLRLIYYSQIVNDFQKGDIAEGYSVSREKKESFPLTVTSAQKNPTAFYLCASSIGPGGSFNEQFFGPGTRLTVL.

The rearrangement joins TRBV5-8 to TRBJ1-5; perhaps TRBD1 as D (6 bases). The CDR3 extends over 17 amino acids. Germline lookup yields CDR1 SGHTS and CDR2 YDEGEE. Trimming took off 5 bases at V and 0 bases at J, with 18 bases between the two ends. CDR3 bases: TGTGCCAGCAGTTATGGGCAGGGGCGATATAGCAATCAGCCCCAGCATTTT. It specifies CASSYGQGRYSNQPQHF. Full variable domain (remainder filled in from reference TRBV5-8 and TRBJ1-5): EAGVTQSPTHLIKTRGQQATLRCSPISGHTSVYWYQQALGLGLQFLLWYDEGEERNRGNFPPRFSGRQFPNYSSELNVNALELEDSALYLCASSYGQGRYSNQPQHFGDGTRLSIL.

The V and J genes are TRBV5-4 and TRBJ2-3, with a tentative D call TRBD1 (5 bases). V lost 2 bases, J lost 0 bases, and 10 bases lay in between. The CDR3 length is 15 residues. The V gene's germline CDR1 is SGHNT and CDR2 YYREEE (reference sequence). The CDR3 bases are TGTGCCAGCAGCTTAGGGGTCTCTAGCACAGATACGCAGTATTTT. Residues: CASSLGVSSTDTQYF.

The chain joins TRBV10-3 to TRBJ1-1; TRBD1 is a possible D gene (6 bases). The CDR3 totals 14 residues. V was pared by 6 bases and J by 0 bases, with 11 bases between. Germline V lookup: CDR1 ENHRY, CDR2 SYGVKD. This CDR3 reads CAIRPRGLNTEAFF. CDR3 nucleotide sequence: TGTGCCATCAGACCCAGGGGATTGAACACTGAAGCTTTCTTT.

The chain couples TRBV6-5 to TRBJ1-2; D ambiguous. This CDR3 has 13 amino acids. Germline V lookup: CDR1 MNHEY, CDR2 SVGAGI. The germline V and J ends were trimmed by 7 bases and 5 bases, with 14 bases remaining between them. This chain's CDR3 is CASTLEDTYGYTF. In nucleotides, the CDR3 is TGTGCCAGCACCTTGGAAGACACGTATGGCTACACCTTC.

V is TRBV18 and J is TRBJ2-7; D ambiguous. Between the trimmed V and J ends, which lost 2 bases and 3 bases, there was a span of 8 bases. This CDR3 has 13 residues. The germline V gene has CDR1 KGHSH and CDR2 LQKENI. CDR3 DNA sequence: TGTGCCAGCTCACCAGGTAGAAACTACGAGCAGTACTTC. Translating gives CASSPGRNYEQYF.

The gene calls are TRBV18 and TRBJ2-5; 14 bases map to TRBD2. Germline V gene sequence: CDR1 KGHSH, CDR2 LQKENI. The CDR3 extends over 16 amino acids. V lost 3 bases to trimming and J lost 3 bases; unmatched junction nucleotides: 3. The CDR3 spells CASSPPGLAGEETQYF. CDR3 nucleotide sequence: TGTGCCAGCTCACCCCCGGGACTAGCGGGAGAAGAGACCCAGTACTTC.

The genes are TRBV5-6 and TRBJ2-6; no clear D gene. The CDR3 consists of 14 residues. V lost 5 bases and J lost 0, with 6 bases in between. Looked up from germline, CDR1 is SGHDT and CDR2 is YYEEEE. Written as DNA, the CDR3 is TGTGCCAGCAGTGAGCCCTCTGGGGCCAACGTCCTGACTTTC. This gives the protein CASSEPSGANVLTF.

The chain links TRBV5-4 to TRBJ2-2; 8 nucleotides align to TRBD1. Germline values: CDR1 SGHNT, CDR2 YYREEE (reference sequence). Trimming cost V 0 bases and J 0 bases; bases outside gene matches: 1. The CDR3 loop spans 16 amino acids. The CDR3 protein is CASSLGDRTNTGELFF. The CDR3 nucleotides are TGTGCCAGCAGCTTGGGGGACAGGACGAACACCGGGGAGCTGTTTTTT.

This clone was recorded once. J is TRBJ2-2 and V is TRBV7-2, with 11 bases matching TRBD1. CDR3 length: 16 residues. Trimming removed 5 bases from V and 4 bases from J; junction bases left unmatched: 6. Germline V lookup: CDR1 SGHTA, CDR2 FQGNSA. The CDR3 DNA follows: TGTGCCAGCAGCCAGGGACAGGGGGTCCTCACCGGGGAGCTGTTTTTT. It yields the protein CASSQGQGVLTGELFF.

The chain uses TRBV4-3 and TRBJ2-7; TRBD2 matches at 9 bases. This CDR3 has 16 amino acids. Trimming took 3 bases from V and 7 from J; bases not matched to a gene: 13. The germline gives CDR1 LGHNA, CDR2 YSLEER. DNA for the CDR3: TGCGCCAGCAGCCAGTCGTCTAGCGGGGTTCTCGGAGAGCAGTACTTC. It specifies CASSQSSSGVLGEQYF.